This TCR beta chain was sequenced during a study of T cells in Graves' hyperthyroidism and ophthalmopathy. Researchers took RNA transcripts and amplified the TCR beta CDR3 regions from them. The HTBI set primed first-round TCR CDR3 RT-PCR. TCRdb itself ran the multiplex PCR reads through MiXCR, one entry per CDR3 protein. The sample has 250,000 to 300,000 distinct CDR3 sequences, over 12% seen once. From germline, CDR1 is LNHDA and CDR2 SQIVND (reference sequence). The CDR3 contains 17 residues. The V segment lost 6 bases and the J segment 4 bases; nucleotides outside the gene matches: 11. Patients with uncontrolled infections, other autoimmune diseases, pregnancy or lactation were excluded. Thyroid ultrasound and orbital computed tomography, with clinical symptoms and serum thyroxine and TRAb, informed diagnoses. This sample holds PBMCs from approximately 9 ml fresh peripheral blood.

Sequencing was carried out using blood. The receptor was derived from a woman between 50 and 59 years old with Graves' hyperthyroidism that later progressed to Graves' ophthalmopathy. The rearrangement links TRBV19 to TRBJ2-2, with 10 positions matching TRBD2. The CDR3 protein is CASRATSGSSPTGELFF. CDR3 in DNA: TGTGCCAGTAGGGCGACTAGCGGGTCCTCCCCCACCGGGGAGCTGTTTTTT.